This TCR beta chain was recorded in a study of blood T cell repertoires in COVID-19. Germline CDR1 SGDLS, CDR2 YYNGEE. The CDR3 is 14 residues long. Of note for this clone: At one end, the junction sequence differs from germline, possibly due to a read error. Within the sample, other DNA sequences also encode this same CDR3.

TCRdb's table, derived via immunoSEQ multiplex PCR, lists solely in-frame clones and lacks some. The data show around 300,000 clones, about 90% seen once. The source material was peripheral blood. The origin of this receptor is a woman aged 40 to 55 with acute or convalescent COVID-19. The rearrangement links TRBV9 to TRBJ1-2; D is uncertain. Here the CDR3 reads CASSAGAGNYGYTF. In DNA, the CDR3 is TGTGCCAGTAGCGCCGGAGCGGGGAACTATGGCTACACCTTC.